This T cell receptor beta chain originates from a study of blood T cell repertoires in COVID-19. Across the study: COVID-19 samples from acute and convalescent phases originated in the United States, Italy and Spain. Sample material is recorded as cDNA or gDNA derived from T cells, B-cell-depleted T cells, or PBMCs.

Source study methods: How many nucleated cells were present was estimated from reference gene primer amplification. Assay: immunoSEQ multiplex PCR; the TCRdb copy retains only in-frame clones and omits some. The D gene and trimming were derived from the DNA, and the V and J assignments and clone size from that table. The top ten clones hold 1.9% of a sample with a few hundred thousand clones, about four fifths of them seen once. Germline CDR1 SGHTS, CDR2 YDEGEE. The germline V and J ends were trimmed by 6 bases and 0 bases, with 24 bases remaining between them. The CDR3 runs 18 residues. This clone is a singleton in its sample.

Sequencing input: peripheral blood. This receptor was identified in a man aged 25-45 years who had recovered from COVID-19. V gene TRBV5-8 combines with J gene TRBJ2-5; possible D gene TRBD1, 5 bases. The CDR3 sequence: CASKQVTHPPKYQETQYF. As DNA, the CDR3 is TGTGCCAGCAAACAGGTCACCCACCCCCCCAAGTACCAAGAGACCCAGTACTTC.